Sequencing of this T cell receptor (beta chain) was carried out in a study of CD8+CD57+ T cells in acquired aplastic anemia. Study summary: The study obtained an average of roughly 2.9 ug of DNA from sorted CD4+ and CD8+ cells. Overall study findings and caveats: Shared by patients and controls, some 29 CD8+ CDR3s were abundant in patients.

TCR beta VDJ and CDR3 profiling used genomic DNA as template. TCRdb independently ran MiXCR on the reads; one entry per CDR3 protein. The sample yields 150,000 to 200,000 distinct CDR3 sequences, 48% seen once. Patients included in sequencing had previously demonstrated CD8+CD57+ cell expansion by flow cytometry. From germline, CDR1 is SQVTM and CDR2 ANQGSEA. The CDR3 runs to 14 residues. Trimming shortened V by 1 base and J by 2 bases, and 12 bases separated the two germline ends. On this clonotype: The antigen is unknown.

The chain employs TRBV29-1 and TRBJ2-7, with D perhaps TRBD2 (5 bases). The sample was sorted CD4+, CD8+, or CD8+CD57+ T cells (not recorded which) from PBMCs. The clonotype originates from a human donor with aplastic anemia. The CDR3 DNA reads as TGCAGCGTTGAAGGGACGAGGGCGGCCTACGAGCAGTACTTC. Its protein is CSVEGTRAAYEQYF.